This record looks at one TCR beta chain sequence and its context. The identical CDR3 is also encoded by other nucleotide sequences in the sample. The sample is drawn from a study of lymphopenia after photon versus proton radiotherapy. The protocol was immunoSEQ multiplex PCR, while the TCRdb copy is restricted to in-frame clones and leaves out a portion. Found here are about 65,000 clones, 87% of them singletons; the top ten hold 11%. In germline, CDR1 is KGHSH, CDR2 LQKENI. V dropped 0 bases and J dropped 0 bases, with 3 bases sitting between them. CDR3 length: 13 amino acids. The sequence was obtained from a man aged 80 or over with esophageal cancer. Source: peripheral blood, taken from a patient treated with proton-based radiotherapy. This chain joins TRBV18 and TRBJ2-7; D gene unclear. This chain's CDR3 is CASSPPSSYEQYF. CDR3 DNA sequence: TGTGCCAGCTCACCACCAAGCTCCTACGAGCAGTACTTC.